This T cell receptor beta chain appears in the sequencing data of a study of cytomegalovirus exposure and HLA in healthy donors. 60 Vbeta and 13 Jbeta primers were used in PCR. Method: immunoSEQ multiplex PCR; TCRdb's copy keeps in-frame clones and lacks some. The repertoire holds about 69,000 clones, with under 85% as singletons. Germline loops: CDR1 SNHLY, CDR2 FYNNEI. The V segment lost 6 bases and the J segment 6 bases; nucleotides outside the gene matches: 5. CDR3 length equals 13 residues. The genes are TRBV2 and TRBJ2-4, with TRBD1 matching over 7 bases. The sample was PBMCs. The TCR was taken from a woman aged 55-70 years in good health and CMV-seropositive. The CDR3 coding sequence is TGTGCCAGCAGGGCGACAGGGTCAAACATTCAGTACTTC. It is translated as CASRATGSNIQYF.